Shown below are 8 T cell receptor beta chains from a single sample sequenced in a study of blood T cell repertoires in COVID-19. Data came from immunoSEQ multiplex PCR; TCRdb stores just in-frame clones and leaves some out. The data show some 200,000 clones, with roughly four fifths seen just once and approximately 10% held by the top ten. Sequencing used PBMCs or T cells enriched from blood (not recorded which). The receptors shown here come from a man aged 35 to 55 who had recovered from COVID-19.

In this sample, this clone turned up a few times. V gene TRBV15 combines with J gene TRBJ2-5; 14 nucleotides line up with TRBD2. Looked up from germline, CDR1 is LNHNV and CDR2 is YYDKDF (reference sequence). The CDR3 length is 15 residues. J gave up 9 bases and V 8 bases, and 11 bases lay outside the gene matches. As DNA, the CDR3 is TGTGCCACCCAGACTAGCGGGAGGGCCGGTGGTCCCCAGTACTTC. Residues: CATQTSGRAGGPQYF.

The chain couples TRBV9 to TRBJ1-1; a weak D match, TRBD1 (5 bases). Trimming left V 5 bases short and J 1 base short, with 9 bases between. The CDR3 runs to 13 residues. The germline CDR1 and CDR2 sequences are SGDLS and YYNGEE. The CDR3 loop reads CASSGQRNTEAFF. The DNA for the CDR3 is TGTGCCAGCAGTGGACAACGGAACACTGAAGCTTTCTTT.

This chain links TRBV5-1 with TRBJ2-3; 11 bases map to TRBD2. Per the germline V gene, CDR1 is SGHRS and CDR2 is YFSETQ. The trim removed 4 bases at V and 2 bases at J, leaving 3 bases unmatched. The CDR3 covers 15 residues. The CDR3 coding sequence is TGCGCCAGCAGCCTGGGACTAGCGGTCACAGATACGCAGTATTTT. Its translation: CASSLGLAVTDTQYF. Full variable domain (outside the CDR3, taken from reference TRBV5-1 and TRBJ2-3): KAGVTQTPRYLIKTRGQQVTLSCSPISGHRSVSWYQQTPGQGLQFLFEYFSETQRNKGNFPGRFSGRQFSNSRSEMNVSTLELGDSALYLCASSLGLAVTDTQYFGPGTRLTVL.

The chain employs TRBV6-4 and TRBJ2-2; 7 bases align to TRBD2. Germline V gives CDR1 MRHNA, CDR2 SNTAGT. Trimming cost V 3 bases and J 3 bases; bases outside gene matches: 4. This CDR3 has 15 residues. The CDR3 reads CASSEGLADTGELFF. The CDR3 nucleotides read TGTGCCAGCAGTGAAGGGCTAGCGGACACCGGGGAGCTGTTTTTT.

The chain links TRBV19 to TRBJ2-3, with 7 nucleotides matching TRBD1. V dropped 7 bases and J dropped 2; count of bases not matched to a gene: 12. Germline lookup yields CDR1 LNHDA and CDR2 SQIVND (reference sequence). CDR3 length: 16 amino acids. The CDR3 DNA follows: TGTGCCAGTAACCCTAGACAGGGCCCATTCACAGATACGCAGTATTTT. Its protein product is CASNPRQGPFTDTQYF.

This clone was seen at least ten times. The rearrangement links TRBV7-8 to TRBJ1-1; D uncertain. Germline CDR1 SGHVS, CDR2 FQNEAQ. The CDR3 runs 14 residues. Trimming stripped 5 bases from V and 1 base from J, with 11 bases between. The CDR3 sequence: CASSPLDWNTEAFF. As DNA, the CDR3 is TGTGCCAGCAGCCCCCTGGACTGGAACACTGAAGCTTTCTTT.

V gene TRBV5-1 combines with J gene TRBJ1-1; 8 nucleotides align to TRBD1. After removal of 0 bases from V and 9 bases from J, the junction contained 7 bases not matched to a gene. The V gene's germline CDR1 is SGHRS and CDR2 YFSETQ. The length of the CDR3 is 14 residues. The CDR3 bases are TGCGCCAGCAGCTTGGAGCAGGGGGCGACTAAAGCTTTCTTT. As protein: CASSLEQGATKAFF.

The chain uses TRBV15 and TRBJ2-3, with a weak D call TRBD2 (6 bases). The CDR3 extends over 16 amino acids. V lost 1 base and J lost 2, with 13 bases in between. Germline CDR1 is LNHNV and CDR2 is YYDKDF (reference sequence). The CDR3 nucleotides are TGTGCCACCAGCAGAGGTTGGAGGGTAAACACAGATACGCAGTATTTT. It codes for CATSRGWRVNTDTQYF. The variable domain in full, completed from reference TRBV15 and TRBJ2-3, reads DAMVIQNPRYQVTQFGKPVTLSCSQTLNHNVMYWYQQKSSQAPKLLFHYYDKDFNNEADTPDNFQSRRPNTSFCFLDIRSPGLGDTAMYLCATSRGWRVNTDTQYFGPGTRLTVL.